The 6 T cell receptor beta chains below come from one sample, sequenced in a study of blood T cell repertoires in COVID-19. Profiling relied on immunoSEQ multiplex PCR, and the TCRdb table lists in-frame clones only, not all of them. The sample contains under 200,000 clones, roughly 83% of which appear only once. The material sequenced was peripheral blood. These receptors all come from a human donor in a cohort sampled during active COVID-19.

J is TRBJ2-7 and V is TRBV12-3 or TRBV12-4, with a tentative D call TRBD1 (6 bases). V was shortened by 6 bases and J by 2 bases, with 11 bases between the two germline ends. This CDR3 has 13 residues. CDR3 region: CASSLNRAYEQYF. The DNA of the CDR3 is TGTGCCAGCAGCCTAAACAGGGCCTACGAGCAGTACTTC.

This chain connects TRBV13 to TRBJ2-7; 15 bases fit TRBD2. CDR1 is PRHDT and CDR2 is FYEKMQ in the germline V gene (reference sequence). This CDR3 spans 17 amino acids. Trimming at V came to 4 bases and at J to 3 bases, leaving 7 bases not matched to a gene. CDR3 in DNA: TGTGCCAGCAGCTCCGGGACTAGCGGGGGGCCGCTCTACGAGCAGTACTTC. Translated, it gives CASSSGTSGGPLYEQYF. Using reference TRBV13 and TRBJ2-7 for the parts outside the CDR3, the full variable domain is AAGVIQSPRHLIKEKRETATLKCYPIPRHDTVYWYQQGPGQDPQFLISFYEKMQSDKGSIPDRFSAQQFSDYHSELNMSSLELGDSALYFCASSSGTSGGPLYEQYFGPGTRLTVT.

The chain uses TRBV5-5 and TRBJ1-2, with 10 bases aligning to TRBD1. The CDR3 is 16 residues long. With V trimmed by 4 bases and J by 2 bases, 8 bases remained unmatched. Germline CDR1 and CDR2: SGHKS and YYEKEE (reference sequence). The CDR3 nucleotides read TGTGCCAGCAGCCACGAGATGGGACAGGGGAACTATGGCTACACCTTC. It yields the protein CASSHEMGQGNYGYTF.

This chain uses TRBV6-6 with TRBJ1-6; D not resolved. The germline V and J ends were trimmed by 6 bases and 10 bases, with 13 bases remaining between them. Per the germline V gene, CDR1 is MNHNY and CDR2 is SVGAGI (reference sequence). There are 13 residues in the CDR3. CDR3 sequence (DNA): TGTGCCAGCAGCTCCGAGGGTTGGTCACCCCTCCACTTT. Translated: CASSSEGWSPLHF.

This clone is categorized as medium-sized. CDR3 sequence: CASSLGGQGGEQYF. The CDR3 nucleotides read TGTGCCAGCAGTTTAGGGGGACAGGGGGGCGAGCAGTACTTC. V usage is TRBV27 and J usage is TRBJ2-7; 11 bases map to TRBD1. CDR1 MNHEY and CDR2 SMNVEV come from the germline V gene (reference sequence). The V gene end was trimmed by 2 bases and the J gene end by 6 bases; junction bases not matched to a gene: 3. CDR3 length: 14 residues.

Only one count was recorded for this clone. The V gene is TRBV7-3, the J gene TRBJ1-1, with 9 bases lining up with TRBD1. The germline V gene encodes CDR1 SGHTA and CDR2 FQGTGA. The CDR3 totals 14 residues. V lost 2 bases and J lost 7; bases outside the gene matches: 5. The CDR3 DNA sequence: TGTGCCAGCAGCTTATGGGGGACAGGGTATGAAGCTTTCTTT. It yields the protein CASSLWGTGYEAFF.